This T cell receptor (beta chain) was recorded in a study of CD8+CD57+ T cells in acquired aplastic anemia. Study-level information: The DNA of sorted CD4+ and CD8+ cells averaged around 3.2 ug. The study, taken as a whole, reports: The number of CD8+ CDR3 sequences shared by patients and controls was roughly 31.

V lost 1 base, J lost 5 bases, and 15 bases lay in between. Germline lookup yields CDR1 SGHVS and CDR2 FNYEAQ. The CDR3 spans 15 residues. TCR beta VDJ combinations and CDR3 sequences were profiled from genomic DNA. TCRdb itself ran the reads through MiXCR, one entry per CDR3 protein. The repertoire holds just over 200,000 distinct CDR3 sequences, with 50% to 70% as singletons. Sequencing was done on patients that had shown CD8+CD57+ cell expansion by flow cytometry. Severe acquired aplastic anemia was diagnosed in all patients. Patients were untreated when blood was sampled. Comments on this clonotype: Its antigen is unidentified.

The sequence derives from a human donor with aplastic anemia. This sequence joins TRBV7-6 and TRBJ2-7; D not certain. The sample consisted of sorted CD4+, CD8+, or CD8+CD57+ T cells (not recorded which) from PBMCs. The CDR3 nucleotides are TGTGCCAGCAGCTTAGGGGCAGGTCCCCCCCACGAGCAGTACTTC. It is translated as CASSLGAGPPHEQYF.